Sequencing of this T cell receptor (beta chain) was carried out in a study of cytomegalovirus exposure and HLA in healthy donors. Study observations and caveats: Only CMV serostatus was available as immune exposure information.

Remarks on this clone: What it recognizes is unknown.

The length of the CDR3 is 13 residues. Germline CDR1 ENHRY, CDR2 SYGVKD. Trimming removed 4 bases at V and 2 bases at J, with 9 bases between. The PCR made use of 60 Vbeta and 13 Jbeta primers. TCRdb keeps only in-frame clones here, not all; method: immunoSEQ multiplex PCR. This sample has some 20,000 clones, with about four fifths found just once. The TCR comes from a human donor in good health. V is TRBV10-3 and J is TRBJ2-7; TRBD1 might be the D (6 bases). Sequences were obtained from PBMCs. The CDR3 loop reads CAISGQAPYEQYF. CDR3 DNA sequence: TGTGCCATCAGTGGACAGGCCCCCTACGAGCAGTACTTC.